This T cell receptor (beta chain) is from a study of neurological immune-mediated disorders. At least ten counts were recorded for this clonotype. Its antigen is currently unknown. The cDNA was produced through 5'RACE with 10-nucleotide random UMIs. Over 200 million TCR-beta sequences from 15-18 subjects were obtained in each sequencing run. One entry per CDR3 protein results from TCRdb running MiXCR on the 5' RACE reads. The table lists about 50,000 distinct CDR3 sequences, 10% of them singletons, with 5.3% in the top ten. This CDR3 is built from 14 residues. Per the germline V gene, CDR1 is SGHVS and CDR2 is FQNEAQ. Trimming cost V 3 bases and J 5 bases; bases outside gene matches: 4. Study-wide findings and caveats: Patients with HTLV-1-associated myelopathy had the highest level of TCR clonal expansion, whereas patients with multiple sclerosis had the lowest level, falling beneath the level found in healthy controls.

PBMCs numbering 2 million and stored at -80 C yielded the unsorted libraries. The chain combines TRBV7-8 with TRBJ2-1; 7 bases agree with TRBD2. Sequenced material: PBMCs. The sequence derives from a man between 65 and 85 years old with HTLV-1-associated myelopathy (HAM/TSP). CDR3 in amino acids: CASSFSGFNNEQFF. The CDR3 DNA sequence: TGTGCCAGCAGCTTTAGCGGGTTCAACAATGAGCAGTTCTTC. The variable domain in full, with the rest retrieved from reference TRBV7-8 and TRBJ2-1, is GAGVSQSPRYKVAKRGQDVALRCDPISGHVSLFWYQQALGQGPEFLTYFQNEAQLDKSGLPSDRFFAERPEGSVSTLKIQRTQQEDSAVYLCASSFSGFNNEQFFGPGTRLTVL.